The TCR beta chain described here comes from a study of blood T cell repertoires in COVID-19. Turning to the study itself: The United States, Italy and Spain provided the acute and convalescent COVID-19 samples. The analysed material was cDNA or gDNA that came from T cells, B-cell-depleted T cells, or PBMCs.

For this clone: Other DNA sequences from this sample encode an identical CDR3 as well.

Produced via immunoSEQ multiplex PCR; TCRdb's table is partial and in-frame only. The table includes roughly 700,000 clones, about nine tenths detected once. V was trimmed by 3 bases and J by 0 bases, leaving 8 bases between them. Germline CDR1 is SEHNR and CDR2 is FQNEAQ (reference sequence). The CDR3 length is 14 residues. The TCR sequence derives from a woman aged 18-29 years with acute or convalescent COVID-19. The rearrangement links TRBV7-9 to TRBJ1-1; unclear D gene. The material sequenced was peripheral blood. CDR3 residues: CASSFGGLNTEAFF. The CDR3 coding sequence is TGTGCCAGCAGCTTTGGTGGGCTGAACACTGAAGCTTTCTTT.